This T cell receptor beta chain was sequenced during a study of blood T cell repertoires in COVID-19. On the study more broadly: Samples taken during acute and convalescent COVID-19 were collected in the United States, Italy and Spain. T cells, B-cell-depleted T cells, or PBMCs supplied cDNA or gDNA.

This clone was observed a few times. Original methodology: Amplification from reference gene primers served as the basis for estimated nucleated cell counts. Libraries were prepared by immunoSEQ multiplex PCR; TCRdb keeps only in-frame clonotypes and omits some of them. V and J calls and clone size are copied from that table; D and trimming were computed from the DNA. The table has roughly 150,000 clones, 70% to 80% seen once. Germline V lookup: CDR1 SGHNT, CDR2 YYREEE (reference sequence). V gave up 2 bases and J gave up 7 bases; unmatched junction bases: 4. The CDR3 consists of 14 residues. The sequence came from a man between 60 and 75 years old who had recovered from COVID-19. J is TRBJ1-4 and V is TRBV5-4; 8 bases are shared with TRBD1. Sequencing was performed on peripheral blood. The DNA for the CDR3 is TGTGCCAGCAGCTTACAGGGGGGTGGTGAAAAACTGTTTTTT. As protein: CASSLQGGGEKLFF.